Given below is one T cell receptor (beta chain) in context. In the same sample, other DNA sequences code for this CDR3. Germline V gene sequence: CDR1 SQVTM, CDR2 ANQGSEA. The CDR3 is 10 amino acids. The germline V and J ends were trimmed by 6 bases and 3 bases, with 4 bases remaining between them. The data belong to a study of CD8+ T cells in alopecia areata. Study at large: Treatment with tofacitinib (6 to 18 months) was followed by 6 months off drug.

cDNA prepared by RNA extraction and subsequent reverse transcription served as the template for sequencing. Libraries were prepared by immunoSEQ multiplex PCR; TCRdb keeps only in-frame clonotypes and omits some of them. Of under 150,000 clones listed, 82% are singletons. Treatment defined: oral pan-JAK inhibitor, 5-10 mg twice daily. From alopecia areata patients, lesional scalp punch biopsies and peripheral blood were collected. This chain connects TRBV29-1 to TRBJ2-3; D gene ambiguous. Sequencing was performed on CD8+ T cells sorted from blood, taken at week 4, from a patient treated with tofacitinib. The sequence was obtained from a human donor with alopecia areata. The CDR3 here is CSVETDTQYF. As DNA, the CDR3 is TGCAGCGTGGAGACAGATACGCAGTATTTT.